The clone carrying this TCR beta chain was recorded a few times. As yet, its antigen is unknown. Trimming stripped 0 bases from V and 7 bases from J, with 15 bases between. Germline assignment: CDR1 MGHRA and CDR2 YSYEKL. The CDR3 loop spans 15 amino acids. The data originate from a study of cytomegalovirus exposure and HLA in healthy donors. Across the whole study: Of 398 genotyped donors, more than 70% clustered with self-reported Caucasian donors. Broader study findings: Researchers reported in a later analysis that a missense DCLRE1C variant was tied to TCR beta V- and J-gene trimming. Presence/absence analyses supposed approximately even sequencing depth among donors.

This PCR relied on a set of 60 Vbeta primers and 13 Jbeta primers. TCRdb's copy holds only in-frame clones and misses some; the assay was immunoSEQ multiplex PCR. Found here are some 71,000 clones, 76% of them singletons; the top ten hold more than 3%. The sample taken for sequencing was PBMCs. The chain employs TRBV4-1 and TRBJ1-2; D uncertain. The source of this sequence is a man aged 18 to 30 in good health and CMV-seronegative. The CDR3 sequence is CASSQDRAGLGGYTF. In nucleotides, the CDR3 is TGCGCCAGCAGCCAAGATCGGGCGGGCTTGGGTGGCTACACCTTC.